The 18 T cell receptor beta chains in this list originate from one sample, sequenced in a study of neurological immune-mediated disorders. The time point: longitudinal time-point 3. MiXCR, run by TCRdb on the 5' RACE reads, gives a single entry per CDR3 protein. The table includes around 97,000 distinct CDR3 sequences, 9.5% to 14% detected once. The sample comprised PBMCs. These receptor sequences come from a female donor with HTLV-1-associated myelopathy (HAM/TSP).

This chain joins TRBV20-1 and TRBJ2-2; D is unresolved. Trimming took 6 bases from V and 4 from J, leaving 15 bases between them. CDR1 is DFQATT and CDR2 is SNEGSKA in the germline V gene (reference sequence). This CDR3 region has 14 residues. Written as DNA, the CDR3 is TGCAGTGCCGCGACTCGGCGAGGCACCGGGGAGCTGTTTTTT. Protein product: CSAATRRGTGELFF.

Many counts were recorded for this clonotype. The chain employs TRBV7-9 and TRBJ1-2, with D possibly matching TRBD1 (6 bases). Trimming cost V 7 bases and J 8 bases, with 20 bases left between them. The CDR3 runs to 14 residues. Germline-derived CDR1 and CDR2 are SEHNR and FQNEAQ (reference sequence). The CDR3, as DNA: TGTGCCAGCAACCCTCCGGGGGGCGCGGGAGGCTACACCTTC. Protein product: CASNPPGGAGGYTF.

This clonotype was found many times. This chain uses TRBV7-2 with TRBJ2-3; either TRBD1 or TRBD2 may supply D (6 bases each). Germline-derived CDR1 and CDR2 are SGHTA and FQGNSA. The CDR3 sequence is 16 residues long. V shed 7 bases and J shed 4 bases, with 21 bases lying between them. CDR3 bases: TGTGCCAGCAAATGGGGGGCTGCGGGCGGGGCAGATACGCAGTATTTT. It translates to CASKWGAAGGADTQYF. Filled out from reference TRBV7-2 and TRBJ2-3, the complete variable domain reads GAGVSQSPSNKVTEKGKDVELRCDPISGHTALYWYRQSLGQGLEFLIYFQGNSAPDKSGLPSDRFSAERTGGSVSTLTIQRTQQEDSAVYLCASKWGAAGGADTQYFGPGTRLTVL.

This clonotype occurred many times. The rearrangement uses TRBV29-1 and TRBJ1-4; TRBD1 might be the D (6 bases). V dropped 4 bases and J dropped 8 bases, with 11 bases sitting between them. Germline CDR1 reads SQVTM; CDR2 reads ANQGSEA. The CDR3 is 12 amino acids. For the CDR3, the DNA is TGCAGCGTTGTGGGGGCCGCGGAAAAACTGTTTTTT. This translates into CSVVGAAEKLFF. The full variable domain, completed using reference TRBV29-1 and TRBJ1-4, is SAVISQKPSRDICQRGTSLTIQCQVDSQVTMMFWYRQQPGQSLTLIATANQGSEATYESGFVIDKFPISRPNLTFSTLTVSNMSPEDSSIYLCSVVGAAEKLFFGSGTQLSVL.

The chain uses TRBV5-1 and TRBJ2-5; 9 bases match TRBD2. This CDR3 has 12 residues. CDR1 is SGHRS and CDR2 is YFSETQ in the germline V gene. With V trimmed by 4 bases and J by 12 bases, 7 bases remained unmatched. In DNA, the CDR3 is TGCGCCAGCAGCCTTGCGGGAGGGAGCAAGTACTTC. It encodes CASSLAGGSKYF. Full variable domain (missing parts from reference TRBV5-1 and TRBJ2-5): KAGVTQTPRYLIKTRGQQVTLSCSPISGHRSVSWYQQTPGQGLQFLFEYFSETQRNKGNFPGRFSGRQFSNSRSEMNVSTLELGDSALYLCASSLAGGSKYFGPGTRLLVL.

This clonotype was recorded a few times. The J gene is TRBJ1-5, the V gene TRBV20-1; D is uncertain. The CDR3 is 14 amino acids. Trimming cost V 0 bases and J 2 bases, with 8 bases left between them. The germline V gene has CDR1 DFQATT and CDR2 SNEGSKA (reference sequence). CDR3 in DNA: TGCAGTGCTAGAGATAGGGCAGGCAATCAGCCCCAGCATTTT. Its protein is CSARDRAGNQPQHF.

The table lists this clonotype with many counts. The chain links TRBV21-1 to TRBJ1-2. TRBV21-1 is flagged as a pseudogene. CDR3 length equals 16 residues. DNA for the CDR3: TGTGCCAGCAGACCCTCCGAGGCGGGATTTAACTATGGCTACACCTTC. It encodes CASRPSEAGFNYGYTF.

This clonotype was counted at least ten times. J is TRBJ1-2 and V is TRBV5-1; TRBD1 agrees at 7 bases. This CDR3 spans 15 amino acids. V dropped 4 bases and J dropped 4; count of bases not matched to a gene: 10. CDR1 is SGHRS, CDR2 YFSETQ, per germline. CDR3 residues: CASSPRQGGGYGYTF. As DNA, the CDR3 is TGCGCCAGCAGCCCCAGACAGGGAGGAGGCTATGGCTACACCTTC. Combining the CDR3 with reference TRBV5-1 and TRBJ1-2 gives the whole variable domain KAGVTQTPRYLIKTRGQQVTLSCSPISGHRSVSWYQQTPGQGLQFLFEYFSETQRNKGNFPGRFSGRQFSNSRSEMNVSTLELGDSALYLCASSPRQGGGYGYTFGSGTRLTVV.

This clonotype was seen many times. The chain carries TRBV5-1 and TRBJ1-2; 8 nucleotides agree with TRBD1. Germline V CDR1 and CDR2: SGHRS, YFSETQ. The CDR3 has 14 residues. V lost 1 base, J lost 7 bases, and 6 bases stayed unmatched. The CDR3 DNA sequence: TGCGCCAGCAGCTTGAGGCAGGGGGCTTGTGGCTACACCTTC. Translated, it gives CASSLRQGACGYTF. Full variable domain (rest looked up from reference TRBV5-1 and TRBJ1-2): KAGVTQTPRYLIKTRGQQVTLSCSPISGHRSVSWYQQTPGQGLQFLFEYFSETQRNKGNFPGRFSGRQFSNSRSEMNVSTLELGDSALYLCASSLRQGACGYTFGSGTRLTVV.

This clonotype was counted at least ten times. The V call is TRBV6-6, the J call TRBJ2-7; D remains ambiguous. Per germline, CDR1 MNHNY and CDR2 SVGAGI (reference sequence). With 10 bases removed from V and 4 bases from J, the gap between germline ends came to 17 bases. The CDR3 totals 13 residues. This chain's CDR3 is CATRGMYGYEQYF. The CDR3 region has the DNA TGTGCCACCCGTGGGATGTATGGGTACGAGCAGTACTTC.

This clonotype came up many times. The chain couples TRBV6-1 to TRBJ2-7; D is uncertain. The CDR3 contains 16 residues. CDR1 MNHNS and CDR2 SASEGT come from the germline V gene. Trimming pared 2 bases from V and 7 bases from J, leaving 21 bases between. CDR3 in amino acids: CASSEYPLDPPTEQYF. The CDR3 coding sequence is TGTGCCAGCAGTGAATATCCGCTCGACCCACCGACTGAGCAGTACTTC.

This clonotype has more than one count but fewer than ten. The rearrangement uses TRBV20-1 and TRBJ2-1; D perhaps matches TRBD1 (5 bases). The V gene lost 0 bases and the J gene lost 0 bases, with 12 bases spanning the gap. Germline V gene data show CDR1 as DFQATT and CDR2 as SNEGSKA (reference sequence). CDR3 length equals 16 residues. The CDR3 sequence is CSARDARGSSYNEQFF. CDR3 coding DNA: TGCAGTGCTAGAGATGCAAGGGGCAGCTCCTACAATGAGCAGTTCTTC.

On this clonotype: This may stem from a read error, because a much larger clone lies one nucleotide away. The chain has TRBV6-1 and TRBJ1-5; D is unresolved. This CDR3 contains 14 residues. The V gene's germline CDR1 is MNHNS and CDR2 SASEGT. V was clipped by 2 bases and J by 4 bases, with 9 bases between them. The DNA for the CDR3 is TGTGCCAGCAGTGAACCCTGGCGGAATCAGCCCCAGCATTTT. Translating gives CASSEPWRNQPQHF.

This clonotype was seen at least ten times. The J gene is TRBJ1-1, the V gene TRBV6-5; 12 nucleotides agree with TRBD1. This CDR3 has 18 residues. The V segment lost 6 bases and the J segment 5 bases; nucleotides outside the gene matches: 16. Germline V gives CDR1 MNHEY, CDR2 SVGAGI. The CDR3 region has the DNA TGTGCCAGCAGCCCTTATCCGGGACAGGGGGCTTTGAGGACTGAAGCTTTCTTT. It specifies CASSPYPGQGALRTEAFF.

In this sample, this clonotype turned up many times. The genes are TRBV5-5 and TRBJ2-5, with a tentative D call TRBD1 (6 bases). Trimming removed 4 bases from V and 3 bases from J, with 13 bases in between. The CDR3 has 14 residues. Germline V gene lookup returns CDR1 SGHKS and CDR2 YYEKEE (reference sequence). CDR3 amino acids: CASSPPRTEETQYF. The DNA for the CDR3 is TGTGCCAGCAGCCCACCCCGGACAGAAGAGACCCAGTACTTC.

In its sample, this clonotype was seen many times. The gene calls are TRBV20-1 and TRBJ1-5, with no clear D. Between the trimmed V and J ends, which lost 3 bases and 9 bases, there was a span of 15 bases. Germline V gene data show CDR1 as DFQATT and CDR2 as SNEGSKA (reference sequence). The CDR3 runs 13 residues. The CDR3 spells CSARGRSSGPQHF. The CDR3 nucleotides read TGCAGTGCTAGGGGCAGGAGCTCTGGGCCCCAGCATTTT.

The table lists this clonotype with a few counts. This sequence joins TRBV20-1 and TRBJ2-1, with TRBD1 identical over 12 bases. The CDR3 runs 16 residues. Trimming removed 0 bases from V and 13 bases from J; junction bases left unmatched: 13. Germline V gene data show CDR1 as DFQATT and CDR2 as SNEGSKA (reference sequence). This CDR3 reads CSAREIRDRGRPGQFF. As DNA, the CDR3 is TGCAGTGCTAGAGAAATCAGGGACAGGGGGCGCCCCGGACAGTTCTTC.

This clonotype was recorded many times. This sequence joins TRBV24-1 and TRBJ2-5; 8 positions agree with TRBD1. V shed 3 bases and J 2 bases; nucleotides not matched to a gene: 4. Germline CDR1 KGHDR, CDR2 SFDVKD. The CDR3 sequence is 15 residues long. CDR3 loop: CATSDRTGLQETQYF. CDR3 DNA: TGTGCCACCAGTGATCGGACAGGGCTACAAGAGACCCAGTACTTC.